The clone carrying this T cell receptor beta chain ranks as medium-sized. Its antigen is unknown. Original analysis: With a range of roughly 20,000 to 750,000, the median per sample was roughly 91,000 TCRs. TCRdb ran MiXCR on the RACE reads and lists one entry per CDR3 protein. The authors' filters were not applied to this entry. Of over 70,000 distinct CDR3 sequences in the sample, 13% to 15% were seen once. Stated time point: pre-sensitization, week 0. As to treatment: therapeutic diphenylcyclopropenone sensitization with weekly scalp DPC. Staff drew blood before applying each patch test. These data come from a study of human T cells and chemical hapten exposure. Study information: Mostly female, the patients presented with alopecia areata, totalis or universalis.

Whole-study results and caveats: Once DPC sensitization occurred, TCRs above 1 in 1000 frequency showed no change.

V was trimmed by 1 base and J by 5 bases, leaving 7 bases between them. CDR1 SGHRS and CDR2 YFSETQ come from the germline V gene. The CDR3 totals 13 residues. Sequencing was performed on whole blood, taken in connection with sensitization to the hapten diphenylcyclopropenone (DPC). This receptor was taken from a woman between 45 and 60 years old with alopecia areata. Some clones in this sample may be carry-over from other donors' samples. The J gene is TRBJ1-5, the V gene TRBV5-1; D is unresolved. The CDR3 loop reads CASSLSGDQPQHF. CDR3 DNA: TGCGCCAGCAGCTTGTCTGGGGATCAGCCCCAGCATTTT.